The rows below give T cell receptor beta chains drawn from one sample of a study of molecular identifiers for immune sequencing clone quantification. TCRdb analysed the PCR reads with MiXCR anew, one entry per CDR3 protein. The sample has over 50,000 distinct CDR3 sequences; about a third are singletons. What was sequenced was naive CD8+ T cells from blood, with Jurkat cell RNA spiked in. These receptors were taken from a human donor in good health. Some libraries in this study had Jurkat cell RNA spiked in. The CDR3 runs from the conserved cysteine through the conserved F or W. The D gene is left open where the match is weak. The listing skips clone size in some rows; elsewhere it reads once, few, many or a size class.

>-|TRBV19|TRBJ2-1|14|few
CASSHRDLYNEQFF
TGTGCCAGTAGTCACCGGGACCTCTACAATGAGCAGTTCTTC
>-|TRBV5-1|TRBJ1-5|12|many
CASSGPGTPQHF
TGCGCCAGCAGCGGACCAGGTACGCCCCAGCATTTT
>-|TRBV14|TRBJ1-5|18|-
CASSQDPRVKDGDQPQHF
TGTGCCAGCAGCCAAGACCCCCGCGTTAAGGACGGCGATCAGCCCCAGCATTTT
>-|TRBV7-9|TRBJ1-1|14|-
CASSLDLMNTEAFF
TGTGCCAGCAGCTTAGACCTAATGAACACTGAAGCTTTCTTT
>TRBD2|TRBV9|TRBJ2-1|15|many
CASSVVGLPKDEQFF
TGTGCCAGCAGCGTAGTGGGACTACCCAAGGATGAGCAGTTCTTC
>-|TRBV28|TRBJ2-5|12|many
CASSFYMETQYF
TGTGCCAGCAGTTTTTACATGGAGACCCAGTACTTC
>TRBD2|TRBV24-1|TRBJ2-3|16|-
CATSEVASGKPDTQYF
TGTGCCACCAGTGAGGTGGCTAGCGGTAAACCAGATACGCAGTATTTT
>-|TRBV27|TRBJ2-3|16|-
CASSLSFGDPTDTQYF
TGTGCCAGCAGTTTAAGTTTCGGGGACCCCACAGATACGCAGTATTTT
>-|TRBV27|TRBJ2-3|15|few
CASSRRSIRTDTQYF
TGTGCCAGCAGTAGGAGGAGCATTAGGACAGATACGCAGTATTTT
>TRBD2|TRBV5-4|TRBJ2-3|14|many
CASSFLAGADTQYF
TGTGCCAGCAGCTTCTTGGCGGGAGCGGATACGCAGTATTTT
>-|TRBV6-4|TRBJ1-2|12|-
CASSSGGYVCTF
TGTGCCAGCAGCAGCGGCGGCTATGTCTGCACCTTC
>TRBD1|TRBV28|TRBJ2-3|17|many
CASGLSGTGYRTDTQYF
TGTGCCAGCGGACTTTCCGGGACAGGATACCGCACAGATACGCAGTATTTT
>TRBD1|TRBV9|TRBJ2-7|15|-
CASSVSGTAFYEQYF
TGTGCCAGCAGCGTGAGTGGGACAGCGTTCTACGAGCAGTACTTC
>-|TRBV2|TRBJ2-5|16|many
CASSTAAGRSKETQYF
TGTGCCAGCAGTACCGCCGCAGGACGTTCTAAAGAGACCCAGTACTTC
>TRBD2|TRBV12-3/TRBV12-4|TRBJ2-3|19|few
CASSFFWLAGGPSEDTQYF
TGTGCCAGCAGTTTTTTTTGGCTAGCGGGAGGGCCTTCTGAGGATACGCAGTATTTT
>TRBD1|TRBV5-8|TRBJ2-5|13|few
CASSSGQKETQYF
TGTGCCAGCAGCTCGGGACAGAAAGAGACCCAGTACTTC
>-|TRBV27|TRBJ2-3|13|-
CASSWGPRDTQYF
TGTGCCAGCAGTTGGGGCCCTCGAGATACGCAGTATTTT
>-|TRBV6-2/TRBV6-3|TRBJ2-7|14|few
CASTPRQDSYEQYF
TGTGCCAGCACCCCGAGGCAGGATAGCTACGAGCAGTACTTC
>TRBD2|TRBV9|TRBJ2-7|16|many
CASSSTSGTSSYEQYF
TGTGCCAGCAGCTCGACTAGCGGGACAAGCTCCTACGAGCAGTACTTC
>-|TRBV6-2/TRBV6-3|TRBJ2-7|11|-
CASSYGGEQYF
TGTGCCAGCAGTTACGGGGGCGAGCAGTACTTC
>-|TRBV6-5|TRBJ2-7|12|many
CASSLRVYEQYF
TGTGCCAGCAGTCTCAGGGTATACGAGCAGTACTTC
>TRBD2|TRBV27|TRBJ2-1|13|-
CASSFLAGDEQFF
TGTGCCAGCAGTTTTCTAGCGGGAGATGAGCAGTTCTTC
>-|TRBV6-1|TRBJ2-7|8|-
CASIPTGF
TGTGCCAGCATCCCCACCGGGTTC
>-|TRBV28|TRBJ2-1|15|few
CASSSSSSTYNEQFF
TGTGCCAGCAGTTCCTCTTCCTCAACCTACAATGAGCAGTTCTTC
>TRBD2|TRBV7-3|TRBJ2-3|14|many
CASSLAGGIDTQYF
TGTGCCAGCAGCCTAGCGGGAGGGATAGATACGCAGTATTTT
>-|TRBV7-6|TRBJ2-7|16|many
CASSPEGSAISYEQYF
TGTGCCAGCAGCCCGGAGGGTAGCGCTATTTCCTACGAGCAGTACTTC
>-|TRBV28|TRBJ2-7|12|-
CASSLAWGELYF
TGTGCCAGCAGTTTAGCATGGGGCGAGCTGTACTTC
>TRBD2|TRBV12-3/TRBV12-4|TRBJ2-3|17|-
CASSFQRLAGITDTQYF
TGTGCCAGCAGTTTTCAGAGACTAGCGGGGATCACAGATACGCAGTATTTT
>-|TRBV7-8|TRBJ2-7|15|few
CASSFYGLGSYEQYF
TGTGCCAGCAGCTTTTATGGGTTAGGTTCCTACGAGCAGTACTTC
>TRBD2|TRBV4-3|TRBJ2-2|14|-
CATKRGVNTGELFF
TGCGCCACCAAGCGGGGAGTGAACACCGGGGAGCTGTTTTTT
>TRBD1|TRBV4-3|TRBJ2-7|14|-
CASSQGQDPYEQYF
TGCGCCAGCAGTCAGGGACAGGATCCCTACGAGCAGTACTTC
>-|TRBV7-9|TRBJ2-3|13|medium-sized
CASSLPGTDTQYF
TGTGCCAGCAGCTTGCCTGGCACAGATACGCAGTATTTT
>-|TRBV12-3/TRBV12-4|TRBJ2-2|17|once
CASSNPTPQGSTGEPLF
TGTGCCAGCAGCAACCCCACTCCACAGGGTTCCACCGGGGAGCCGTTATTT
>TRBD1|TRBV25-1|TRBJ2-3|16|-
CASSEWGQASTETQNF
TGTGCCAGCAGTGAATGGGGACAGGCGAGCACAGAAACGCAGAATTTT
>-|TRBV29-1|TRBJ2-1|11|many
CSVEKRNEQFF
TGCAGCGTCGAAAAGAGAAATGAGCAGTTCTTC
>-|TRBV20-1|TRBJ2-3|17|many
CSAQKKGRRWATDTQYF
TGCAGTGCTCAAAAGAAGGGAAGAAGGTGGGCCACAGATACGCAGTATTTT
>-|TRBV20-1|TRBJ2-1|13|-
CSATLDLGFRQFF
TGCAGTGCTACTTTGGACTTGGGGTTCCGCCAGTTCTTC
>-|TRBV24-1|TRBJ2-2|15|many
CATSPPGALTGELFF
TGTGCCACCAGTCCGCCGGGAGCGTTAACCGGGGAGCTGTTTTTT
>TRBD2|TRBV5-6|TRBJ2-6|17|few
CASSSLAGGRVANVLTF
TGTGCCAGCAGCTCCCTAGCGGGAGGCCGCGTGGCCAACGTCCTGACTTTC
>TRBD2|TRBV25-1|TRBJ2-1|15|few
CASSAPSGRFYEQFF
TGTGCCAGCAGTGCCCCTAGCGGGAGGTTTTATGAGCAGTTCTTC
>-|TRBV9|TRBJ1-6|13|-
CASSVGAEPPLHF
TGTGCCAGCAGCGTAGGGGCAGAACCACCCCTCCACTTT
>-|TRBV16|TRBJ1-6|15|few
CASSLGLGYNSPLHF
TGTGCCAGCAGCCTTGGACTGGGTTATAATTCACCCCTCCACTTT
>-|TRBV20-1|TRBJ2-7|11|-
CSARDRGEQYF
TGCAGTGCTAGAGATCGAGGGGAGCAGTACTTC
>-|TRBV5-4|TRBJ2-7|11|many
CAFGLTGEQYF
TGTGCCTTCGGGCTTACGGGGGAGCAGTACTTC
>TRBD1|TRBV27|TRBJ2-7|14|-
CACSFRTGGYEQYF
TGTGCCTGCAGTTTTCGGACAGGGGGATACGAGCAGTACTTC
>-|TRBV29-1|TRBJ2-5|15|-
CSVVGVLGAGETQYF
TGCAGCGTTGTGGGGGTTTTGGGGGCGGGGGAGACCCAGTACTTC
>-|TRBV20-1|TRBJ2-7|14|few
CSARGTASSYEQYF
TGCAGTGCTAGAGGGACAGCGAGCTCCTACGAGCAGTACTTC
>-|TRBV27|TRBJ1-1|14|few
CASSFGPTGTEAFF
TGTGCCAGCAGTTTCGGCCCAACAGGGACTGAAGCTTTCTTT
>-|TRBV6-1|TRBJ2-3|16|few
CASSEWRSGATDTQYF
TGTGCCAGCAGTGAATGGAGGTCAGGGGCCACAGATACGCAGTATTTT
>-|TRBV4-1|TRBJ2-3|16|-
CASSQEDGLGADTQYF
TGCGCCAGCAGCCAAGAGGATGGACTGGGGGCAGATACGCAGTATTTT
>TRBD2|TRBV28|TRBJ2-3|17|medium-sized
CASSKKGLAGVTDTQYF
TGTGCCAGCAGTAAAAAGGGACTAGCGGGAGTAACAGATACGCAGTATTTT
>TRBD2|TRBV9|TRBJ2-3|18|few
CASIQRGLAGDRTDTQYF
TGTGCCAGCATCCAGAGGGGTCTAGCGGGAGACCGCACAGATACGCAGTATTTT
>TRBD1|TRBV6-2/TRBV6-3|TRBJ2-3|14|-
CASSWLRGSDTQYF
TGTGCCAGCAGTTGGCTCAGGGGGTCAGATACGCAGTATTTT
>-|TRBV28|TRBJ2-3|15|many
CASSLWQDTTDTQYF
TGTGCCAGCAGTTTATGGCAGGATACCACAGATACGCAGTATTTT
>-|TRBV28|TRBJ1-5|15|many
CASRSTGIVWKPQHF
TGTGCCAGCAGAAGCACAGGGATCGTGTGGAAGCCCCAGCATTTT
>TRBD2|TRBV24-1|TRBJ2-3|15|many
CATSDAGLTTDTQYF
TGTGCCACCAGTGATGCGGGACTAACCACAGATACGCAGTATTTT
>-|TRBV28|TRBJ2-7|19|-
CASSQDRGPCGRFVDEQYF
TGTGCCAGCAGTCAAGACAGGGGTCCTTGCGGGAGATTCGTCGACGAGCAGTACTTC
>-|TRBV28|TRBJ2-4|15|many
CASSLRGSDKNIQYF
TGTGCCAGCAGTTTGAGGGGTTCGGACAAAAACATTCAGTACTTC
>-|TRBV12-3/TRBV12-4|TRBJ2-7|13|many
CASSPVWFHEQYF
TGTGCCAGCAGTCCCGTCTGGTTCCACGAGCAGTACTTC